This T cell receptor beta chain was retrieved from a study of CXCR3-negative and CXCR3-positive naive CD8 T cells. Germline CDR1 SQVTM, CDR2 ANQGSEA. The CDR3 loop spans 15 amino acids. Each TRB cDNA library was prepared by 5' RACE (with UMI labels). Reanalyzing the 5' RACE reads, TCRdb keeps one entry per CDR3 protein, without DNA. The sample totals approximately 100,000 distinct CDR3 sequences. Input material: naive CXCR3- CD8+ T cells from blood. Subset given: CD45RO-CCR7+CD27+CD95- naive CD8+ T cells lacking CXCR3 (TNR3-). The receptor was derived from a human donor in good health. Some clones in this sample may be carry-over from other donors' samples. The chain uses TRBV29-1 and TRBJ1-1; TCRdb designates TRBD1, a call that cannot be tested without DNA. The CDR3 loop reads CSVEGQGALGTEAFF.